The clone carrying this T cell receptor beta chain was recorded once. This specimen belongs to a study of cytomegalovirus exposure and HLA in healthy donors. Researchers ran the PCR with 60 Vbeta and 13 Jbeta primers. The table came from immunoSEQ multiplex PCR; TCRdb's copy has only in-frame clones and leaves some out. The sample includes approximately 150,000 clones, 65% to 85% of them seen just once. This cohort consisted of healthy bone marrow donors. The CDR3 loop spans 13 amino acids. V was pared by 5 bases and J by 5 bases, with 11 bases between. The germline V gene has CDR1 WNHNN and CDR2 SYGVQD (reference sequence).

The V call is TRBV10-1, the J call TRBJ2-3; D may be TRBD2 (6 bases). Sample: PBMCs. This sequence originates from a woman aged 40-49 years in good health and CMV-seropositive. The CDR3 spells CASSLQGGDTQYF. The CDR3 DNA sequence: TGCGCCAGCAGTCTCCAGGGAGGAGATACGCAGTATTTT.